These 30 T cell receptor beta chains share one sample of origin, sequenced in a study of shared clonotypes between healthy human individuals. Data came from immunoSEQ multiplex PCR; TCRdb stores just in-frame clones and leaves some out. The sample carries around 720,000 clones, around four fifths recorded once. The sample comprised memory CD4+ T cells sorted from blood. Subset here: CD45RA-negative fraction. Receptors were obtained from a woman in her 30s in good health.

A note on this clone: Other DNA sequences from this sample encode an identical CDR3 as well. This rearrangement joins TRBV6-5 to TRBJ1-1, with no clear D. Trimming removed 3 bases at V and 3 bases at J, with 8 bases between. The CDR3 is 13 amino acids. The germline CDR1 and CDR2 sequences are MNHEY and SVGAGI. The CDR3: CASSYEEDTEAFF. In DNA, the CDR3 is TGTGCCAGCAGTTATGAGGAGGACACTGAAGCTTTCTTT.

In DNA form, the CDR3 reads TGTGCCAGCACCCACCGGACCCCAGCTAACTATGGCTACACCTTC. It codes for CASTHRTPANYGYTF. The chain joins TRBV6-6 to TRBJ1-2; unclear D gene. Trimming pared 7 bases from V and 0 bases from J, leaving 15 bases between. From germline, CDR1 is MNHNY and CDR2 SVGAGI (reference sequence). The CDR3 length is 15 residues.

This chain joins TRBV5-1 and TRBJ1-1; D ambiguous. Germline CDR1 and CDR2: SGHRS and YFSETQ. CDR3 length: 13 residues. Trimming took 3 bases from V and 1 from J, leaving 7 bases between them. In nucleotides, the CDR3 is TGCGCCAGCAGCTGGGGAAAGAACACTGAAGCTTTCTTT. Translation: CASSWGKNTEAFF.

For this clone: It is likely a read error: a sequence one base away is far more abundant. This chain joins TRBV2 and TRBJ2-7, with 7 bases matching TRBD1. CDR3 length: 12 amino acids. CDR1 and CDR2 from the germline V gene are SNHLY and FYNNEI. DNA for the CDR3: TGTGTCAGCAGTTACCAGGGGGTCGAGCAGTACTTC. Its translation: CVSSYQGVEQYF.

This chain joins TRBV25-1 and TRBJ1-2; D is undetermined. Germline CDR1 reads MGHDK; CDR2 reads SYGVNS. This CDR3 comprises 15 residues. V was shortened by 2 bases and J by 4 bases, with 14 bases between the two germline ends. The CDR3 is CASSEGVLPLYGYTF. As DNA, the CDR3 is TGTGCCAGCAGTGAAGGGGTATTACCCCTCTATGGCTACACCTTC.

This rearrangement joins TRBV18 to TRBJ1-4; unclear D gene. This CDR3 has 16 residues. Per the germline V gene, CDR1 is KGHSH and CDR2 is LQKENI. The ends were cut back, 0 bases at V and 7 bases at J, with 15 bases in the middle. The CDR3 loop reads CASSPPFTANTEKLFF. As DNA, the CDR3 is TGTGCCAGCTCACCACCGTTCACTGCTAATACTGAAAAACTGTTTTTT. The entire variable domain, with the rest obtained from reference TRBV18 and TRBJ1-4, is as follows: NAGVMQNPRHLVRRRGQEARLRCSPMKGHSHVYWYRQLPEEGLKFMVYLQKENIIDESGMPKERFSAEFPKEGPSILRIQQVVRGDSAAYFCASSPPFTANTEKLFFGSGTQLSVL.

The chain couples TRBV5-6 to TRBJ2-1; 11 nucleotides agree with TRBD2. CDR1 and CDR2 (germline): SGHDT, YYEEEE. V was pared by 4 bases and J by 2 bases, with 5 bases of the junction left unmatched. CDR3 length: 16 residues. The CDR3 protein is CASSGGLAEPYNEQFF. CDR3 in DNA: TGTGCCAGCAGCGGGGGACTAGCGGAGCCCTACAATGAGCAGTTCTTC.

The V gene is TRBV19, the J gene TRBJ2-1; TRBD1 matches 7 bases. Germline values: CDR1 LNHDA, CDR2 SQIVND (reference sequence). J gave up 9 bases and V 3 bases, and 11 bases lay outside the gene matches. The CDR3 runs to 15 residues. The CDR3 region is CASSIEGAHLSEQFF. The CDR3 bases are TGTGCCAGTAGTATTGAGGGGGCCCACTTGAGTGAGCAGTTCTTC.

The chain links TRBV6-6 to TRBJ1-2, with a possible D match to TRBD1 (6 bases). The CDR3 loop spans 12 amino acids. V gave up 5 bases and J gave up 7 bases, with 11 bases separating them. Per the germline V gene, CDR1 is MNHNY and CDR2 is SVGAGI (reference sequence). CDR3 sequence: CASSTGWRGYTF. The CDR3 DNA reads as TGTGCCAGCAGTACAGGGTGGCGTGGCTACACCTTC.

This chain uses TRBV25-1 with TRBJ1-2; D is unclear. With 0 bases removed from V and 8 bases from J, the gap between germline ends came to 22 bases. This CDR3 contains 17 residues. Germline loops: CDR1 MGHDK, CDR2 SYGVNS. The CDR3 sequence is CASSEYGRSPGTKGYTF. The CDR3, as DNA: TGTGCCAGCAGTGAATATGGGAGGAGCCCGGGAACTAAGGGCTACACCTTC.

In this sample, this clone turned up many times. The sample has other DNA sequences that encode this CDR3 too. V and J are TRBV19 and TRBJ2-3; D is possibly TRBD1 (6 bases). Trimming cost V 3 bases and J 6 bases, with 10 bases left between them. Germline loops: CDR1 LNHDA, CDR2 SQIVND (reference sequence). The CDR3 covers 13 residues. CDR3 region: CASSIPRGDTQYF. DNA for the CDR3: TGTGCCAGTAGTATTCCCAGGGGTGATACGCAGTATTTT.

CDR3 sequence reads: CASSQWTGLAGYEQYF. The CDR3 DNA is TGCGCCAGCAGCCAATGGACGGGACTAGCGGGATACGAGCAGTACTTC. This chain uses TRBV4-1 with TRBJ2-7, with 13 bases that match TRBD2. Per the germline V gene, CDR1 is MGHRA and CDR2 is YSYEKL. Losses at the gene ends were 2 bases for V and 4 bases for J; bases not matched to a gene: 5. The CDR3 covers 16 residues.

The chain couples TRBV6-5 to TRBJ2-5; D possibly corresponds to TRBD1 (5 bases). CDR3 length: 14 residues. Trimming cost V 2 bases and J 2 bases, with 9 bases left between them. Per the germline V gene, CDR1 is MNHEY and CDR2 is SVGAGI. The CDR3 reads CASSYPGPQETQYF. The CDR3 region has the DNA TGTGCCAGCAGTTACCCAGGGCCACAAGAGACCCAGTACTTC.

Comments on this clone: Given a far larger clone just one base away, this is likely a sequencing read error. Distinct nucleotide sequences in the sample also encode this CDR3. The rearrangement links TRBV5-6 to TRBJ2-5; D gene ambiguous. The CDR3 covers 11 residues. V lost 2 bases, J lost 5 bases, and 4 bases lay in between. The germline V gene has CDR1 SGHDT and CDR2 YYEEEE. CDR3 amino acids: CASSFGETQYF. DNA of the CDR3: TGTGCCAGCAGCTTCGGGGAGACCCAGTACTTC.

The chain has TRBV7-9 and TRBJ2-5; D is perhaps TRBD1 (6 bases). This CDR3 has 16 amino acids. CDR1 and CDR2 from the germline V gene are SEHNR and FQNEAQ (reference sequence). The V gene lost 5 bases and the J gene lost 5 bases, with 21 bases spanning the gap. The CDR3 sequence is CASSNSVAGVEETQYF. CDR3 DNA: TGTGCCAGCAGCAATAGCGTGGCAGGGGTAGAGGAGACCCAGTACTTC.

V and J are TRBV28 and TRBJ1-2, with D possibly matching TRBD1 (6 bases). CDR3 length: 15 amino acids. The germline V gene encodes CDR1 MDHEN and CDR2 SYDVKM. V shed 4 bases and J shed 3 bases, with 15 bases lying between them. Here the CDR3 reads CASSSSAGTYYGYTF. CDR3 in DNA: TGTGCCAGCAGTTCAAGTGCCGGGACATACTATGGCTACACCTTC.

V is TRBV29-1 and J is TRBJ2-1; TRBD2 matches 10 bases. V trimming: 0 bases; J trimming: 12 bases; junction bases outside the gene matches: 11. This CDR3 region has 15 residues. CDR1 and CDR2 (germline): SQVTM, ANQGSEA. CDR3 region: CSVEDDSSGGLGQFF. Written as DNA, the CDR3 is TGCAGCGTTGAAGACGATAGTAGCGGGGGGCTAGGGCAGTTCTTC.

V and J are TRBV25-1 and TRBJ2-5; D not resolved. This CDR3 region has 10 residues. The germline V gene has CDR1 MGHDK and CDR2 SYGVNS. Between the trimmed V and J ends, which lost 6 bases and 3 bases, there was a span of 2 bases. The CDR3 reads CASRKETQYF. The CDR3 nucleotides read TGTGCCAGCAGGAAAGAGACCCAGTACTTC.

This clone was detected once. The rearrangement links TRBV6-1 to TRBJ2-7; D gene uncertain. This CDR3 comprises 15 residues. Trimming left V 4 bases short and J 3 bases short, with 16 bases between. Germline CDR1 is MNHNS and CDR2 is SASEGT. The CDR3 region has the DNA TGTGCCAGCAGTGGTTCGCCGGAAAGTGGCTACGAGCAGTACTTC. Translating gives CASSGSPESGYEQYF.

This chain uses TRBV28 with TRBJ1-5; D is undetermined. CDR1 and CDR2 (germline): MDHEN, SYDVKM. This CDR3 contains 15 residues. The V end lost 3 bases, the J end lost 0 bases, and 9 bases lay between the germline ends. CDR3 DNA sequence: TGTGCCAGCAGTTTGGTCCAGATTAGCAATCAGCCCCAGCATTTT. Residues: CASSLVQISNQPQHF. Based on the CDR3 plus reference TRBV28 and TRBJ1-5, the full variable domain is DVKVTQSSRYLVKRTGEKVFLECVQDMDHENMFWYRQDPGLGLRLIYFSYDVKMKEKGDIPEGYSVSREKKERFSLILESASTNQTSMYLCASSLVQISNQPQHFGDGTRLSIL.

The V gene is TRBV4-2, the J gene TRBJ2-1; no clear D. This CDR3 has 16 amino acids. Trimming cost V 1 base and J 6 bases, with 16 bases left between them. CDR1 and CDR2 from the germline V gene are LGHNA and YNFKEQ. The CDR3 DNA reads TGTGCCAGCAGCCAAGTTGAAGGGTTGAGGACCAATGAGCAGTTCTTC. Translating it yields CASSQVEGLRTNEQFF.

As to this clone: A much larger clone is a single base away; this may be a read error. V is TRBV10-3 and J is TRBJ2-7; 13 bases fit TRBD2. Trimming at V came to 10 bases and at J to 3 bases, leaving 9 bases not matched to a gene. The germline gives CDR1 ENHRY, CDR2 SYGVKD. There are 15 residues in the CDR3. CDR3 nucleotides: TGTGCCAGCAGGCCGGGACTAGCGGGACGCTACGAGCAGTACTTC. Encoded protein: CASRPGLAGRYEQYF.

This clone was seen many times. The chain employs TRBV6-6 and TRBJ2-7; weak D call: TRBD1 (5 bases). This CDR3 contains 14 residues. Per the germline V gene, CDR1 is MNHNY and CDR2 is SVGAGI (reference sequence). Trimming shortened V by 5 bases and J by 3 bases, and 14 bases separated the two germline ends. The CDR3 reads CASSRDRGFYEQYF. In DNA form, the CDR3 reads TGTGCCAGCAGTCGCGACAGAGGCTTCTACGAGCAGTACTTC.

The table lists this clone with a few counts. The chain carries TRBV5-1 and TRBJ2-7, with 7 bases lining up with TRBD1. V lost 0 bases and J lost 3; bases outside the gene matches: 3. The CDR3 runs to 14 residues. CDR1 SGHRS and CDR2 YFSETQ come from the germline V gene. CDR3 region: CASSLETGFYEQYF. The CDR3 nucleotides are TGCGCCAGCAGCTTGGAGACAGGGTTCTACGAGCAGTACTTC.

The chain employs TRBV7-8 and TRBJ2-3, with TRBD2 matching over 8 bases. The CDR3 consists of 15 residues. The germline V gene has CDR1 SGHVS and CDR2 FQNEAQ. Trimming removed 2 bases from V and 5 bases from J; junction bases left unmatched: 6. DNA for the CDR3: TGTGCCAGCAGCTTAAACAGCGGGAGTCAAGATACGCAGTATTTT. Translated, it gives CASSLNSGSQDTQYF.

This clone was recorded only once. This rearrangement joins TRBV5-4 to TRBJ2-4; D might be TRBD1 (6 bases). V was trimmed by 4 bases and J by 6 bases, leaving 11 bases between them. The CDR3 consists of 13 residues. Germline assignment: CDR1 SGHNT and CDR2 YYREEE (reference sequence). The CDR3 reads CASSPIGGNIQYF. In DNA form, the CDR3 reads TGTGCCAGCAGCCCCATAGGGGGAAACATTCAGTACTTC.

In DNA, the CDR3 is TGTGCCAGCAGCTTAGGTCTGGGCTTGAACACCGGGGAGCTGTTTTTT. Translated: CASSLGLGLNTGELFF. This rearrangement joins TRBV11-2 to TRBJ2-2; D unresolved. Looked up from germline, CDR1 is SGHAT and CDR2 is FQNNGV. Trimming left V 1 base short and J 1 base short, with 10 bases between. The CDR3 covers 16 residues.

In nucleotides, the CDR3 is TGTGCCACCAGCAGAGATCGGGGCAGATCCTACGAGCAGTACTTC. This translates into CATSRDRGRSYEQYF. The chain employs TRBV15 and TRBJ2-7; the D call may be TRBD1 or TRBD2 (5 bases each). Germline CDR1 LNHNV, CDR2 YYDKDF (reference sequence). V was trimmed by 0 bases and J by 1 base, leaving 10 bases between them. The CDR3 is made up of 15 amino acids.

In its sample, this clone was seen many times. The J gene is TRBJ2-1, the V gene TRBV28; TRBD2 aligns across 10 bases. The V segment lost 6 bases and the J segment 6 bases; nucleotides outside the gene matches: 5. CDR3 length equals 14 residues. In germline, CDR1 is MDHEN, CDR2 SYDVKM. As DNA, the CDR3 is TGTGCCAGCAGCGGAAGCGGGAGGGTCAATGAGCAGTTCTTC. This codes for CASSGSGRVNEQFF.

This clone appeared a single time. The chain couples TRBV29-1 to TRBJ2-3, with D uncertain. The V and J ends lost 8 bases and 0 bases respectively, with 9 bases between them. This CDR3 region has 12 residues. From germline, CDR1 is SQVTM and CDR2 ANQGSEA. The CDR3 DNA sequence: TGCAGCTCCGCCGACAGCACAGATACGCAGTATTTT. Translated, it gives CSSADSTDTQYF.